Following are 18 T cell receptor beta chains from one sample sequenced in a study of T cells after yellow fever vaccination. TCRdb re-called the 5' RACE reads with MiXCR, one entry per CDR3 protein. Here the sample spans under 200,000 distinct CDR3 sequences, about 7% being singletons. The sample was CD4+ T cells sorted from PBMCs, taken less than 6 days after the first yellow fever vaccination. Receptors originate from a man younger than 30 who received the YFV17D yellow fever vaccine.

This clonotype was counted only a few times. The genes are TRBV5-1 and TRBJ2-6, with a tentative D call TRBD2 (5 bases). V was trimmed by 6 bases and J by 1 base, leaving 11 bases between them. This CDR3 contains 15 residues. The V gene's germline CDR1 is SGHRS and CDR2 YFSETQ. CDR3 nucleotide sequence: TGCGCCAGCATGCCGGGGATTTCTGGGGCCAACGTCCTGACTTTC. It codes for CASMPGISGANVLTF.

V is TRBV7-2 and J is TRBJ2-3; 8 bases fit TRBD2. The CDR3 runs to 15 residues. CDR1 is SGHTA, CDR2 FQGNSA, per germline. J gave up 5 bases and V 5 bases, and 9 bases lay outside the gene matches. The CDR3 DNA sequence: TGTGCCAGCAGCCCCCGTAGTAGCGGGGTAGATACGCAGTATTTT. Translation: CASSPRSSGVDTQYF. The variable domain in full, completed from reference TRBV7-2 and TRBJ2-3, reads GAGVSQSPSNKVTEKGKDVELRCDPISGHTALYWYRQSLGQGLEFLIYFQGNSAPDKSGLPSDRFSAERTGGSVSTLTIQRTQQEDSAVYLCASSPRSSGVDTQYFGPGTRLTVL.

There are many counts of this clonotype. The J gene is TRBJ2-7, the V gene TRBV5-1, with no clear D. Germline-derived CDR1 and CDR2 are SGHRS and YFSETQ. The CDR3 spans 14 residues. With 0 bases removed from V and 2 bases from J, the gap between germline ends came to 9 bases. CDR3 amino acids: CASSLESETYEQYF. CDR3 sequence (DNA): TGCGCCAGCAGCTTGGAATCAGAGACCTACGAGCAGTACTTC.

This clonotype appeared many times. The rearrangement uses TRBV6-1 and TRBJ2-3; TRBD2 aligns across 12 bases. Per germline, CDR1 MNHNS and CDR2 SASEGT. J was trimmed by 3 bases and V by 8 bases; bases with no gene match: 3. This CDR3 has 14 amino acids. CDR3 nucleotide sequence: TGTGCCAGCCGTGGACTAGCGGGGACAGATACGCAGTATTTT. Residues: CASRGLAGTDTQYF.

V and J are TRBV5-1 and TRBJ2-5; a possible D gene is TRBD2 (6 bases). Germline-derived CDR1 and CDR2 are SGHRS and YFSETQ. Trimming pared 1 base from V and 2 bases from J, leaving 12 bases between. The CDR3 spans 15 residues. CDR3 bases: TGCGCCAGCAGCTTGTCGCGGGGCGGTCAAGAGACCCAGTACTTC. It yields the protein CASSLSRGGQETQYF.

This clonotype has a count of ten or more. The chain employs TRBV5-1 and TRBJ2-5; 9 nucleotides align to TRBD1. Germline V gene lookup returns CDR1 SGHRS and CDR2 YFSETQ. This CDR3 has 13 residues. Trimming cost V 3 bases and J 5 bases; bases outside gene matches: 2. The DNA of the CDR3 is TGCGCCAGCAGCTCCGGGACAGGGGAGACCCAGTACTTC. Translated: CASSSGTGETQYF.

About this clonotype itself: Being one base from a much bigger clone, this may be a read error. The rearrangement joins TRBV30 to TRBJ2-3; the match to TRBD2 covers 7 bases. With V trimmed by 8 bases and J by 5 bases, 16 bases remained unmatched. Germline CDR1 reads GTSNPN; CDR2 reads SVGIG (reference sequence). The CDR3 covers 15 residues. CDR3: CARSRGGGPIDTQYF. The CDR3 nucleotides read TGTGCCCGAAGTAGGGGCGGGGGACCCATAGATACGCAGTATTTT.

This clonotype has ten or more counts. The CDR3 DNA sequence: TGTGCCAGCAGCCAAGGGGGGGGGCTAGGATACAATGAGCAGTTCTTC. Translated: CASSQGGGLGYNEQFF. The J gene is TRBJ2-1, the V gene TRBV4-2, with a tentative D call TRBD2 (7 bases). This CDR3 has 16 residues. V gave up 1 base and J gave up 4 bases, with 14 bases separating them. Looked up from germline, CDR1 is LGHNA and CDR2 is YNFKEQ.

This clonotype was detected many times. The gene calls are TRBV4-1 and TRBJ2-1, with 11 bases matching TRBD2. The CDR3 loop spans 15 amino acids. CDR1 is MGHRA and CDR2 is YSYEKL in the germline V gene. The V gene end was trimmed by 5 bases and the J gene end by 9 bases; junction bases not matched to a gene: 9. As DNA, the CDR3 is TGCGCCAGCAGCTATAGCGGGGGGGCCCAGGGTGAGCAGTTCTTC. It codes for CASSYSGGAQGEQFF.

This clonotype has at least ten counts. The chain employs TRBV2 and TRBJ2-3; TRBD1 might be the D (6 bases). The V gene's germline CDR1 is SNHLY and CDR2 FYNNEI. The V gene lost 1 base and the J gene lost 1 base, with 9 bases spanning the gap. The CDR3 contains 15 residues. CDR3 DNA sequence: TGTGCCAGCAGTGAAGTGGGGGCCCGCACAGATACGCAGTATTTT. Translated, it gives CASSEVGARTDTQYF.

V and J are TRBV19 and TRBJ1-2, with D perhaps TRBD1 (5 bases). There are 18 residues in the CDR3. CDR1 is LNHDA, CDR2 SQIVND, per germline (reference sequence). V was clipped by 3 bases and J by 5 bases, with 25 bases between them. CDR3 coding DNA: TGTGCCAGTAGTATCGGGGGAGAGACATACGGACAACCTTATGGCTACACCTTC. Protein product: CASSIGGETYGQPYGYTF.

There are many counts of this clonotype. The chain joins TRBV5-1 to TRBJ1-1, with no clear D. The CDR3 runs to 13 residues. Germline CDR1 reads SGHRS; CDR2 reads YFSETQ. V dropped 4 bases and J dropped 0 bases, with 7 bases sitting between them. The CDR3 DNA reads TGCGCCAGCAGCGGGCCGGTGAACACTGAAGCTTTCTTT. Translated: CASSGPVNTEAFF.

This clonotype has just a few counts. The rearrangement uses TRBV19 and TRBJ2-1; 8 nucleotides line up with TRBD2. V lost 9 bases to trimming and J lost 3 bases; unmatched junction nucleotides: 13. Germline CDR1 and CDR2: LNHDA and SQIVND (reference sequence). CDR3 size: 16 residues. Written as DNA, the CDR3 is TGTGCCAGCTTAGTGAGCGGGGGAAACCTCTACAATGAGCAGTTCTTC. Translation gives CASLVSGGNLYNEQFF.

This clonotype has at least ten counts. The J gene is TRBJ2-7, the V gene TRBV5-6; 8 bases line up with TRBD1. V lost 6 bases, J lost 1 base, and 21 bases stayed unmatched. CDR1 is SGHDT, CDR2 YYEEEE, per germline. The CDR3 runs to 19 residues. The CDR3 coding sequence is TGTGCCAGCACAATGGATTCTAGGACAGGGCAGCATCCATCCTACGAGCAGTACTTC. Its translation is CASTMDSRTGQHPSYEQYF.

There are a few counts of this clonotype. V usage is TRBV9 and J usage is TRBJ2-3; 11 nucleotides align to TRBD1. The junction had 11 bases not matched to a gene; V was cut back by 4 bases and J by 4 bases. Germline V CDR1 and CDR2: SGDLS, YYNGEE. This CDR3 is 17 amino acids long. The CDR3 spells CASSNPVGQGAADTQYF. For the CDR3, the DNA is TGTGCCAGCAGCAACCCCGTCGGACAGGGGGCGGCAGATACGCAGTATTTT.

The sample holds a few counts of this clonotype. The chain combines TRBV20-1 with TRBJ1-2, with D perhaps matching TRBD1 (6 bases). This CDR3 region has 13 residues. CDR1 is DFQATT, CDR2 SNEGSKA, per germline (reference sequence). V lost 5 bases and J 3 bases, leaving 13 bases between the germline ends. CDR3 sequence reads: CSASVTGYYGYTF. As DNA, the CDR3 is TGCAGTGCTTCTGTGACAGGCTACTATGGCTACACCTTC.

CDR3 sequence (DNA): TGCAGCGTTGAAGAAACGGAGGATCAGCCCCAGCATTTT. Translated, it gives CSVEETEDQPQHF. The chain is built from TRBV29-1 and TRBJ1-5; D unresolved. This CDR3 has 13 amino acids. V was clipped by 0 bases and J by 5 bases, with 8 bases between them. Germline V CDR1 and CDR2: SQVTM, ANQGSEA. The variable domain in full, completed from reference TRBV29-1 and TRBJ1-5, reads SAVISQKPSRDICQRGTSLTIQCQVDSQVTMMFWYRQQPGQSLTLIATANQGSEATYESGFVIDKFPISRPNLTFSTLTVSNMSPEDSSIYLCSVEETEDQPQHFGDGTRLSIL.

Ten or more counts support this clonotype. The chain joins TRBV4-1 to TRBJ2-3, with D tentatively TRBD1 (5 bases). The CDR3 is 18 residues long. Trimming stripped 0 bases from V and 0 bases from J, with 16 bases between. CDR1 and CDR2 (germline): MGHRA, YSYEKL. CDR3 in DNA: TGCGCCAGCAGCCAAGATCATCCGTCTGGACACAGCACAGATACGCAGTATTTT. Protein product: CASSQDHPSGHSTDTQYF.